A selection of T cell receptor beta chains follows, all from one sample in a study of blood T cell repertoires in COVID-19. Repertoires were generated with immunoSEQ multiplex PCR, while TCRdb's copy carries only in-frame clones and drops some. Among 26,000 or so clones listed, 89% were seen once. Sequencing used peripheral blood. These receptors all come from a human donor in a cohort sampled during active COVID-19. The CDR3 runs from the conserved cysteine through the conserved F or W. The D gene is left open where the match is weak. For some rows the clone size is stated as once, few or many, or as a class when expanded; others skip it.

J | D | size | V | CDR3 | DNA
TRBJ2-7 | TRBD1 | . | TRBV3-1/TRBV3-2 | CASSWGQANYEQYF | TGTGCCAGCAGCTGGGGACAGGCTAACTACGAGCAGTACTTC
TRBJ2-1 | . | . | TRBV9 | CASSSGGTAYNEQFF | TGTGCCAGCAGCTCCGGCGGGACAGCTTACAATGAGCAGTTCTTC
TRBJ1-4 | TRBD1 | . | TRBV28 | CASSLKGAGNEKLFF | TGTGCCAGCAGTTTAAAGGGGGCCGGTAATGAAAAACTGTTTTTT
TRBJ2-2 | . | . | TRBV7-9 | CASSPAGAQDTGELFF | TGTGCCAGCAGCCCTGCTGGGGCACAGGACACCGGGGAGCTGTTTTTT
TRBJ1-2 | . | . | TRBV4-2 | CASSQDAGVASSAYGYTF | TGTGCCAGCAGCCAAGATGCGGGGGTTGCGTCCTCAGCCTATGGCTACACCTTC
TRBJ1-2 | . | . | TRBV19 | CASSIGHEGAGGYTF | TGTGCCAGTAGTATAGGACATGAGGGCGCCGGTGGCTACACCTTC
TRBJ1-2 | . | . | TRBV2 | CASTDGKYGYTF | TGTGCCAGCACAGACGGGAAGTATGGCTACACCTTC
TRBJ1-6 | . | few | TRBV5-4 | CASSDFYNSPLHF | TGTGCCAGCAGTGACTTCTATAATTCACCCCTCCACTTT
TRBJ2-2 | . | once | TRBV7-6 | CASRLLTVDTGELFF | TGTGCCAGCAGGCTACTCACGGTTGACACCGGGGAGCTGTTTTTT
TRBJ1-1 | TRBD1 | . | TRBV19 | CASSRDRGNTEAFF | TGTGCCAGTAGTAGGGACAGGGGAAACACTGAAGCTTTCTTT
TRBJ2-5 | . | . | TRBV5-4 | CASSLGGEETQYF | TGTGCCAGCAGCTTAGGGGGGGAAGAGACCCAGTACTTC
TRBJ1-1 | . | . | TRBV3-1/TRBV3-2 | CASTPTNSNTEAFF | TGTGCCAGCACCCCCACGAACTCGAACACTGAAGCTTTCTTT
TRBJ1-3 | . | . | TRBV19 | CASSESTFSGNTIYF | TGTGCCAGTAGTGAGTCCACCTTCTCTGGAAACACCATATATTTT
TRBJ1-1 | . | . | TRBV2 | CASSDRLGTEAFF | TGTGCCAGCAGTGATCGGCTCGGGACTGAAGCTTTCTTT
TRBJ2-7 | . | . | TRBV6-2/TRBV6-3 | CASSLPSWTTMSYEQYF | TGTGCCAGCAGTTTACCGTCTTGGACTACGATGTCCTACGAGCAGTACTTC
TRBJ2-3 | TRBD2 | . | TRBV6-6 | CASSLAGGRDTQYF | TGTGCCAGCAGTCTAGCGGGGGGAAGAGATACGCAGTATTTT
TRBJ1-2 | . | . | TRBV7-3 | CASGPGGHLGYTF | TGTGCCAGCGGACCGGGGGGCCACCTAGGCTACACCTTC
TRBJ1-3 | . | few | TRBV10-1 | CASSDPGLSSGNTIYF | TGCGCCAGCAGTGACCCCGGACTCAGCTCTGGAAACACCATATATTTT
TRBJ2-5 | . | . | TRBV11-2 | CASSFGQGRKETQYF | TGTGCCAGCAGCTTTGGCCAGGGAAGAAAAGAGACCCAGTACTTC
TRBJ2-1 | . | . | TRBV19 | CASSIASTNRYNEQFF | TGTGCCAGTAGTATAGCCTCGACAAACCGGTACAATGAGCAGTTCTTC
TRBJ1-4 | . | few | TRBV19 | CASSRGATNEKLFF | TGTGCCAGTAGTCGCGGGGCAACTAATGAAAAACTGTTTTTT
TRBJ2-5 | . | . | TRBV30 | CAWSVVGGPKGETQYF | TGTGCCTGGAGTGTTGTAGGCGGACCCAAGGGGGAGACCCAGTACTTC
TRBJ1-1 | . | . | TRBV3-1/TRBV3-2 | CASSPTAGNTEAFF | TGTGCCAGCAGCCCGACTGCGGGGAACACTGAAGCTTTCTTT
TRBJ1-1 | . | once | TRBV7-2 | CASSLGVVSGTEAFF | TGTGCCAGCAGCTTGGGTGTGGTGTCGGGCACTGAAGCTTTCTTT
TRBJ2-1 | TRBD2 | . | TRBV27 | CASSSPGLAGPNEQFF | TGTGCCAGCAGTTCACCAGGACTAGCGGGGCCCAATGAGCAGTTCTTC
TRBJ2-1 | TRBD2 | . | TRBV27 | CASSLRGGAIISYNEQFF | TGTGCCAGCAGTTTACGCGGGGGGGCCATTATCTCCTACAATGAGCAGTTCTTC
TRBJ2-2 | TRBD2 | . | TRBV5-1 | CASSSGLAGDRTGELFF | TGCGCCAGCAGCTCGGGACTAGCGGGGGACCGCACCGGGGAGCTGTTTTTT
TRBJ2-3 | TRBD2 | . | TRBV7-2 | CASSKVASGGISTDTQYF | TGTGCCAGCAGCAAAGTCGCTAGCGGGGGGATCAGCACAGATACGCAGTATTTT
TRBJ2-7 | TRBD2 | . | TRBV10-1 | CASSAAGEIEQYF | TGCGCCAGCAGTGCTGCGGGGGAAATAGAGCAGTACTTC
TRBJ1-1 | TRBD1 | . | TRBV11-2 | CASSSVFRGSTEAFF | TGTGCCAGCAGTTCAGTATTCAGGGGGAGCACTGAAGCTTTCTTT
TRBJ2-3 | . | . | TRBV19 | CASSISPFGVKTDTQYF | TGTGCCAGTAGTATATCCCCCTTCGGGGTAAAGACAGATACGCAGTATTTT
TRBJ1-5 | . | . | TRBV2 | CASSDRGYQPQHF | TGTGCCAGCAGTGACCGGGGTTATCAGCCCCAGCATTTT
TRBJ1-1 | . | . | TRBV30 | CAWSRIDRKGIMNTEAFF | TGTGCCTGGAGTCGAATAGACAGGAAAGGGATCATGAACACTGAAGCTTTCTTT
TRBJ2-3 | TRBD2 | . | TRBV29-1 | CSVERGVGDTQYF | TGCAGCGTTGAGCGGGGGGTAGGAGATACGCAGTATTTT
TRBJ1-2 | TRBD1 | once | TRBV7-2 | CASSLDSTGVYGYTF | TGTGCCAGCAGCTTAGACTCTACAGGGGTGTATGGCTACACCTTC
TRBJ2-5 | . | . | TRBV10-3 | CAISQPPGAGDRGETQYF | TGTGCCATCAGCCAACCGCCGGGGGCGGGGGACCGGGGAGAGACCCAGTACTTC
TRBJ2-1 | TRBD2 | few | TRBV7-3 | CASSSSGGLYNEQFF | TGTGCCAGCAGCAGTAGCGGGGGGTTGTACAATGAGCAGTTCTTC
TRBJ2-5 | TRBD2 | . | TRBV18 | CASSRTSGNQETQYF | TGTGCCAGCTCAAGGACTAGCGGGAACCAAGAGACCCAGTACTTC